The rows below give T cell receptor beta chains drawn from one sample of a study of blood T cells in healthy people across ages. TCRdb re-analysed the 5' RACE reads in MiXCR, keeping a single row per CDR3 protein. The table shows approximately 800,000 distinct CDR3 sequences, with roughly 24% occurring only once. A further study also used this sample, focusing on T cells of mothers and their children.

Sequenced sample: blood. Every receptor here comes from a boy aged 5-17 years in good health. Both conserved end residues are part of each CDR3. The D gene is left open where the match is weak. A row's size may be missing; if present it is once, few, many or a size class.

size,V,J,length,D,CDR3,DNA
-,TRBV2,TRBJ2-3,13,TRBD2,CASIGLGIDTQYF,TGTGCCAGCATCGGACTAGGAATAGATACGCAGTATTTT
-,TRBV28,TRBJ1-6,15,TRBD1,CASSPADRVNSPLHF,TGTGCCAGCAGCCCTGCGGACAGGGTTAATTCACCCCTCCACTTT
few,TRBV12-3/TRBV12-4,TRBJ1-4,13,-,CASRDRNNEKLFF,TGTGCCAGCAGAGACAGGAATAATGAAAAACTGTTTTTT
-,TRBV9,TRBJ2-1,18,TRBD2,CASSGNLRTSGEDNEQFF,TGTGCCAGCAGCGGGAACTTACGGACTAGCGGGGAAGACAATGAGCAGTTCTTC
-,TRBV20-1,TRBJ2-4,12,TRBD2,CSASLAGYIQYF,TGCAGTGCTAGCCTAGCGGGGTACATTCAGTACTTC
-,TRBV7-9,TRBJ2-3,16,-,CASSLWRASDADTQYF,TGTGCCAGCAGCTTATGGCGGGCGTCGGACGCAGATACGCAGTATTTT
-,TRBV6-1,TRBJ2-1,16,-,CASSELKWGQNNEQFF,TGTGCCAGCAGTGAATTAAAGTGGGGGCAGAACAATGAGCAGTTCTTC
-,TRBV6-5,TRBJ2-1,13,TRBD2,CASSYGSAGEQFF,TGTGCCAGCAGTTACGGGTCAGCGGGGGAGCAGTTCTTC
-,TRBV9,TRBJ1-6,15,-,CASSFSRGGREPLHF,TGTGCCAGCAGCTTCTCCCGAGGAGGGAGAGAACCCCTCCACTTT
few,TRBV25-1,TRBJ2-5,15,-,CASLPPGQSLETQYF,TGTGCCAGCCTTCCTCCCGGGCAGTCTTTAGAGACCCAGTACTTC
-,TRBV20-1,TRBJ2-3,19,TRBD2,CSAERPSGGALRGTDTQYF,TGCAGTGCTGAACGGCCTAGCGGGGGGGCCCTTCGCGGCACAGATACGCAGTATTTT
few,TRBV28,TRBJ2-7,12,-,CASSGGACEQYF,TGTGCCAGCAGTGGTGGAGCCTGCGAGCAGTACTTC
-,TRBV20-1,TRBJ2-7,12,-,CSARDSGREQYF,TGCAGTGCTAGAGATAGTGGGCGCGAGCAGTACTTC
few,TRBV20-1,TRBJ1-1,13,-,CSARSGGWTEAFF,TGCAGTGCTAGATCCGGGGGTTGGACTGAAGCTTTCTTT
-,TRBV28,TRBJ1-4,17,-,CASSLSLGGATNEKLFF,TGTGCCAGCAGTTTATCGCTTGGGGGTGCAACTAATGAAAAACTGTTTTTT
-,TRBV29-1,TRBJ1-1,13,-,CSSRYGRDTEAFF,TGCAGCTCGCGGTACGGGAGGGACACTGAAGCTTTCTTT
-,TRBV6-5,TRBJ1-1,14,-,CASSYWGRGTEAFF,TGTGCCAGCAGTTACTGGGGAAGGGGGACTGAAGCTTTCTTT
few,TRBV11-2,TRBJ2-3,21,TRBD1,CASSTDLMGDSVAQSTDTQYF,TGTGCCAGCAGCACCGACCTTATGGGGGACAGCGTGGCACAAAGCACAGATACGCAGTATTTT
once,TRBV7-8,TRBJ2-5,15,-,CASRDILGQKETQYF,TGTGCCAGCAGGGACATACTCGGACAGAAAGAGACCCAGTACTTC
-,TRBV5-1,TRBJ2-5,15,-,CASSFLSGESETQYF,TGCGCCAGCAGCTTTCTTAGTGGGGAGTCTGAGACCCAGTACTTC
-,TRBV7-9,TRBJ2-7,17,TRBD1,CASSLRDRNSNVYEQYF,TGTGCCAGCAGCTTAAGGGACAGGAACTCCAATGTCTACGAGCAGTACTTC
-,TRBV15,TRBJ1-2,16,-,CATSREVGPAYGGYTF,TGTGCCACCAGCAGGGAGGTAGGGCCAGCCTATGGTGGCTACACCTTC
-,TRBV3-1,TRBJ2-7,13,-,CASSLLGVYEQYF,TGTGCCAGCAGCCTCCTAGGAGTTTACGAGCAGTACTTC
-,TRBV29-1,TRBJ2-5,12,-,CSVVLGRGTQYF,TGCAGCGTTGTGTTGGGGAGAGGGACCCAGTACTTC
-,TRBV20-1,TRBJ1-2,14,TRBD1,CSAREGTGGGGYTF,TGCAGTGCTAGAGAGGGGACAGGGGGTGGAGGCTACACCTTC
-,TRBV3-1,TRBJ2-5,16,-,CASSQGRGATQETQYF,TGTGCCAGCAGCCAAGGACGGGGGGCAACTCAAGAGACCCAGTACTTC
few,TRBV10-3,TRBJ2-7,14,TRBD1,CAISDPGGHHEQYF,TGTGCCATCAGTGATCCAGGGGGCCACCACGAGCAGTACTTC
few,TRBV19,TRBJ2-7,12,-,CASSGTNYEQYF,TGTGCCAGTAGTGGGACAAACTACGAGCAGTACTTC
few,TRBV7-9,TRBJ2-5,14,-,CASRIGGRKETQYF,TGTGCCAGCAGGATAGGGGGACGCAAAGAGACCCAGTACTTC
few,TRBV4-1,TRBJ2-5,14,-,CASSPIWLEETQYF,TGCGCCAGCAGCCCAATTTGGCTAGAGGAGACCCAGTACTTC
few,TRBV7-6,TRBJ2-1,12,-,CASSSDYAEQFF,TGTGCCAGCAGCTCAGACTACGCTGAGCAGTTCTTC
-,TRBV12-3/TRBV12-4,TRBJ2-3,16,TRBD1,CASSPHLRGRTDTQYF,TGTGCCAGCAGTCCCCATTTAAGGGGGCGCACAGATACGCAGTATTTT
few,TRBV5-4,TRBJ1-2,12,-,CAIRGQNYGYTF,TGTGCCATCAGGGGCCAGAACTATGGCTACACCTTC
few,TRBV6-5,TRBJ1-6,16,-,CASSYSNRVDNSPLHF,TGTGCCAGCAGTTACTCGAACAGGGTCGATAATTCACCCCTCCACTTT
-,TRBV20-1,TRBJ2-3,12,-,CSARDLADTQYF,TGCAGTGCTAGAGATCTTGCGGATACGCAGTATTTT
few,TRBV28,TRBJ2-4,15,TRBD1,CASTPGGTGGIRQYF,TGTGCCAGCACCCCCGGGGGGACAGGGGGCATCCGCCAGTACTTC
many,TRBV24-1,TRBJ2-5,14,-,CATSAGQTGETQYF,TGTGCCACCAGCGCCGGACAAACAGGGGAGACCCAGTACTTC